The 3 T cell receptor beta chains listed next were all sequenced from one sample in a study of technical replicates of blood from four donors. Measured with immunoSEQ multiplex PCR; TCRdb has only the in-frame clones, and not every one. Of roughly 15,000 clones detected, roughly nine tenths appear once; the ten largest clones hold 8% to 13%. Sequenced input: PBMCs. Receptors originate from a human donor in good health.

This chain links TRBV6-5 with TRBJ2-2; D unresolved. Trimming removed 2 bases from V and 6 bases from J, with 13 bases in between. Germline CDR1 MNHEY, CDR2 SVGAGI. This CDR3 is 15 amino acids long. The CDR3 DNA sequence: TGTGCCAGCAGTTACACCAACGGGTGGGCCGGGGAGCTGTTTTTT. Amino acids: CASSYTNGWAGELFF.

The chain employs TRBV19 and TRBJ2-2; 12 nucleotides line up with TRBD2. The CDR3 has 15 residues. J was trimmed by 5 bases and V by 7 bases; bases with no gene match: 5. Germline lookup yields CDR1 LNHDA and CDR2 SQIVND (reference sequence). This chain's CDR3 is CASTPGLAGTGELFF. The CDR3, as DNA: TGTGCCAGTACCCCGGGACTAGCGGGTACCGGGGAGCTGTTTTTT. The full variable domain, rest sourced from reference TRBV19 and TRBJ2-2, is DGGITQSPKYLFRKEGQNVTLSCEQNLNHDAMYWYRQDPGQGLRLIYYSQIVNDFQKGDIAEGYSVSREKKESFPLTVTSAQKNPTAFYLCASTPGLAGTGELFFGEGSRLTVL.

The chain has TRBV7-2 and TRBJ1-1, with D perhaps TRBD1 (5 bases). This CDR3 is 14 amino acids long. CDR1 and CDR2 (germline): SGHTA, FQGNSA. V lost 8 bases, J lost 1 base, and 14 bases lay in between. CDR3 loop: CASVQGNSNTEAFF. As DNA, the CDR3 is TGTGCCAGCGTCCAGGGAAATTCGAACACTGAAGCTTTCTTT.